The entry below gives a single T cell receptor (delta chain) sequence along with its context. Its antigen is unknown. TCRdb shows a much larger clone's protein in place of this DNA's translation, and the two differ at residue 17, likely through a read error; the protein shown is translated from the DNA. TCRdb redid clone calling on the multiplex PCR reads using CATT. This repertoire shows over 55,000 delta-chain clones, over 1.5% found once; its top ten account for approximately 15%. This entry is derived from a study of γδ T cells in repeated Plasmodium falciparum infection. At the level of the study: Samples were taken at baseline, before some infections, and 21 days after each.

Study conclusions and caveats: Over time and infection, Vgamma9/Vdelta2+ repertoires remained highly stable and polyclonal. In Vdelta2-negative, largely Vdelta1+, gammadelta repertoires, repeated controlled infections appeared to drive clonal selection waves. Donors in Mali lived in a small rural village, largely one ethnic group.

Germline V gene data show CDR1 as TSWWSYY and CDR2 as QGS. There are 20 residues in the CDR3. Gammadelta T cells were flow-sorted from PBMC into Vgamma9/Vdelta2+ and Vdelta2-negative populations for bulk analysis. This TCR was sampled from a pool of human donors (malaria-infected and uninfected, not separated). The chain carries TRDV1 and TRDJ1; a weak D match, TRDD2 (6 bases). Sequencing was carried out using gamma-delta T cells from blood. The CDR3 spells CALGERLPPPTIIEFDELIF. CDR3 bases: TGTGCTCTTGGGGAACGGCTTCCTCCCCCAACCATTATAGAGTTCGATGAACTCATCTTT.